This paragraph reports one T cell receptor beta chain. The sample is drawn from a study of graft-versus-host responses after intestinal transplantation. Study summary: Each recipient received anti-thymocyte globulin induction, then tacrolimus and steroids for about three years.

Graft-derived tissue was subjected to processing to liberate intraepithelial and lamina propria lymphocytes. This CDR3 region has 13 residues. The V end was cut by 6 bases, the J end by 10 bases, with 16 bases between. Germline V gene sequence: CDR1 MNHEY, CDR2 SVGAGI. Profiled with immunoSEQ multiplex PCR; TCRdb holds only in-frame clones, not every one. Of just under 65,000 clones detected, 89% appear once; the ten largest clones hold around 1.7%. The chain recombines TRBV6-5 with TRBJ2-1; no clear D gene. This receptor was obtained from a human patient who received an intestinal transplant, so some T cells may come from the graft donor. The material was ileum tissue, obtained approximately 56 weeks after transplant. The CDR3 protein is CASSNFGGPEQFF. The DNA for the CDR3 is TGTGCCAGCAGCAACTTCGGTGGTCCGGAGCAGTTCTTC.